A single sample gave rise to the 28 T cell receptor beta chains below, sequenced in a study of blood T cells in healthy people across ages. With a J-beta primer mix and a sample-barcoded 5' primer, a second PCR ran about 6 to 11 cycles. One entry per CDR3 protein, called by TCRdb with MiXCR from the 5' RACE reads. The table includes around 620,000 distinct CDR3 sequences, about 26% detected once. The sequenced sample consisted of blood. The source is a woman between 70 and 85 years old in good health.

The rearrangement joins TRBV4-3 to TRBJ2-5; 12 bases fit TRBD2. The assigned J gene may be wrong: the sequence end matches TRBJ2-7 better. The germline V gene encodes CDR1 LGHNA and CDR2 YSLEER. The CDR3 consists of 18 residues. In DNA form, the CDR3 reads TGCGCCAGCAGCCAAGCAAGCCTAGCGGGGGGGACGCCCTACGAGCAGTACTTC. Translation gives CASSQASLAGGTPYEQYF.

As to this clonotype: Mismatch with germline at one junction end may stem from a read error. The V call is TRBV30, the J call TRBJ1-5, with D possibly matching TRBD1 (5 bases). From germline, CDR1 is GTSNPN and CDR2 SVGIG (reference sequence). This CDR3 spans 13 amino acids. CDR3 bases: TGTGCCTGGAGTGTGAGGGGCAATCAGCCCCAGCGTTTT. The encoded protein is CAWSVRGNQPQRF.

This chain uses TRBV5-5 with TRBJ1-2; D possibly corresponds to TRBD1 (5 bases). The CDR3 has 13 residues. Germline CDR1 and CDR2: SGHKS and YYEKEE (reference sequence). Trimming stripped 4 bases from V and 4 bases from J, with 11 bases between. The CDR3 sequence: CASSPSDSYGYTF. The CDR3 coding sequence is TGTGCCAGCAGCCCATCCGACAGCTATGGCTACACCTTC.

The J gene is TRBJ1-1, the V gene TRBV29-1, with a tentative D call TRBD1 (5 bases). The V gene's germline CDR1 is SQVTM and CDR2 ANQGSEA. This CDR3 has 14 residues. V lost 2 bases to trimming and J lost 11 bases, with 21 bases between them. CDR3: CSVEPQGKESRAFF. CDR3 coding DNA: TGCAGCGTTGAACCCCAGGGAAAGGAATCGAGGGCTTTCTTT.

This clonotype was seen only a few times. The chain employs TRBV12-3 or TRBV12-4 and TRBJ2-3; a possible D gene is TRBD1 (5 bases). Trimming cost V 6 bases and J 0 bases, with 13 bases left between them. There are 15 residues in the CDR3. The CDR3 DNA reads TGTGCCAGCAGGGCTTGGGGCAAAAGCACAGATACGCAGTATTTT. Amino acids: CASRAWGKSTDTQYF.

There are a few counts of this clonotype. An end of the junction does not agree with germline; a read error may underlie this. The CDR3 nucleotides are TGTGCCAGCTCACCCGTATCGCCCGCTGGAGACACCATATATTTT. Amino acids: CASSPVSPAGDTIYF. The rearrangement joins TRBV18 to TRBJ1-3; D gene ambiguous. The CDR3 sequence is 15 residues long. Per germline, CDR1 KGHSH and CDR2 LQKENI. The complete variable domain, with remaining parts taken from reference TRBV18 and TRBJ1-3, reads NAGVMQNPRHLVRRRGQEARLRCSPMKGHSHVYWYRQLPEEGLKFMVYLQKENIIDESGMPKERFSAEFPKEGPSILRIQQVVRGDSAAYFCASSPVSPAGDTIYFGEGSWLTVV.

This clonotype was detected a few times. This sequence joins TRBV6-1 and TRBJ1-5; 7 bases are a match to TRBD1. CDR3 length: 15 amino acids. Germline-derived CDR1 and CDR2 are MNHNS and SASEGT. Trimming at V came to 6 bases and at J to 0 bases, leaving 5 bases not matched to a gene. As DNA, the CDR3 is TGTGCCAGCAGAAATTCAGGGGGTAGCAATCAGCCCCAGCATTTT. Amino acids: CASRNSGGSNQPQHF.

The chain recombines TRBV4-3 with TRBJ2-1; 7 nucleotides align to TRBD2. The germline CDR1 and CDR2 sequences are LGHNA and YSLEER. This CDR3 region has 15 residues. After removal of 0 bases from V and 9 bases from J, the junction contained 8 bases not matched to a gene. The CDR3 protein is CASSQDPGLEREQFF. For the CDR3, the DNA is TGCGCCAGCAGCCAAGATCCAGGACTAGAGCGTGAGCAGTTCTTC.

For the CDR3, the DNA is TGTGCCAGCAGCCAAGCTGGGACTAGCGGGGTCAGAAAGACCCAGTACTTC. Amino acids: CASSQAGTSGVRKTQYF. The rearrangement links TRBV3-1 to TRBJ2-5; 13 bases match TRBD2. Germline assignment: CDR1 LGHDT and CDR2 YNNKEL (reference sequence). The ends lost 1 base at V and 6 bases at J; junction bases unmatched: 8. The CDR3 covers 17 residues.

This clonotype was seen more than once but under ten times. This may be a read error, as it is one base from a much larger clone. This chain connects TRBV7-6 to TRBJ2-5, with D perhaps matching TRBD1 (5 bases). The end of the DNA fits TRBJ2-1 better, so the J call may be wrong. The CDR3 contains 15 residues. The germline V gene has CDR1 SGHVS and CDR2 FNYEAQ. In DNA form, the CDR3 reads TGTGCCAGCAGCTCTGTCCAGGGTGGTTCCAATGCGCAGTTCTTC. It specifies CASSSVQGGSNAQFF.

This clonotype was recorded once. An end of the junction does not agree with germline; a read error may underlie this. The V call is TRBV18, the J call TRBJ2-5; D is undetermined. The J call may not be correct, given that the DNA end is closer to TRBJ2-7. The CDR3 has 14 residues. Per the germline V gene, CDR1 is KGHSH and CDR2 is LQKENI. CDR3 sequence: CASSPSGRTYEQYF. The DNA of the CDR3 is TGCGCCAGCTCACCCTCCGGACGGACCTACGAGCAGTACTTC.

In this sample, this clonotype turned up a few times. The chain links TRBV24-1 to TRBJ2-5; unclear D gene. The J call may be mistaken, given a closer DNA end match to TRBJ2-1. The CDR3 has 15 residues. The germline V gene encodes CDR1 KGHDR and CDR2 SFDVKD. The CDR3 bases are TGTGCCACCAGTGGTACCGGGCCAGCCCCCCATGAGCAGTTCTTC. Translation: CATSGTGPAPHEQFF.

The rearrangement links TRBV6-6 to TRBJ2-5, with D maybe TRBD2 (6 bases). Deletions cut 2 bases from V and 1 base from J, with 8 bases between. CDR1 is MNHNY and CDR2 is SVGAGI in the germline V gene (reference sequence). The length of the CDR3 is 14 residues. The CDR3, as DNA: TGTGCCAGCAGTTACGGAGGGGTCCAAGAGACCCAGTACTTC. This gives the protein CASSYGGVQETQYF.

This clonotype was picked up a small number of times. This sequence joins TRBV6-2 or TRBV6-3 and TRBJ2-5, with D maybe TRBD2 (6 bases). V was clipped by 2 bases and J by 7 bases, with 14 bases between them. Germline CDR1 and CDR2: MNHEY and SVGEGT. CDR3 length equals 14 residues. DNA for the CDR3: TGTGCCAGCAGTTACGGGGGACTTCGGGGGACCCAGTACTTC. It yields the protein CASSYGGLRGTQYF.

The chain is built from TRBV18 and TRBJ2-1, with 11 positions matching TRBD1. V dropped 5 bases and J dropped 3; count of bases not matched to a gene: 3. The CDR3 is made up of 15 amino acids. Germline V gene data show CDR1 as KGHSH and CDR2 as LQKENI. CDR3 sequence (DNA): TGTGCCAGCTCAGCCGGGACAGGGGGCTACAATGAGCAGTTCTTC. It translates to CASSAGTGGYNEQFF. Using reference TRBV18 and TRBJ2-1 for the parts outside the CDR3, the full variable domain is NAGVMQNPRHLVRRRGQEARLRCSPMKGHSHVYWYRQLPEEGLKFMVYLQKENIIDESGMPKERFSAEFPKEGPSILRIQQVVRGDSAAYFCASSAGTGGYNEQFFGPGTRLTVL.

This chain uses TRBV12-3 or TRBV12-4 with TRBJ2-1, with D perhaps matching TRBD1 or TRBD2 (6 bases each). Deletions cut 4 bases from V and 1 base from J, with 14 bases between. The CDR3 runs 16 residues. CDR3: CASSSPGAASYNEQFF. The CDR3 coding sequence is TGTGCCAGCAGTTCCCCGGGGGCCGCGTCCTACAATGAGCAGTTCTTC.

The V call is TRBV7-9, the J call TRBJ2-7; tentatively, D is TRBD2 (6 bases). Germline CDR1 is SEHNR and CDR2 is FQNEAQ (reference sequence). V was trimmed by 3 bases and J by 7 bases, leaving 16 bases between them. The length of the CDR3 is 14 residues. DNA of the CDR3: TGTGCCAGCAGCTTGGGTAGCGGCCAGAGGGAGCAGTACTTC. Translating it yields CASSLGSGQREQYF.

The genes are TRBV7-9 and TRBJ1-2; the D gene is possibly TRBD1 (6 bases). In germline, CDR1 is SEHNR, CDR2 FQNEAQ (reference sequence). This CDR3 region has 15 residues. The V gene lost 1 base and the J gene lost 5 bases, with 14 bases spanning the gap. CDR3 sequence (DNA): TGTGCCAGCAGCTTAGGAGGGGGAAAGTTATATGGCTACACCTTC. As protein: CASSLGGGKLYGYTF.

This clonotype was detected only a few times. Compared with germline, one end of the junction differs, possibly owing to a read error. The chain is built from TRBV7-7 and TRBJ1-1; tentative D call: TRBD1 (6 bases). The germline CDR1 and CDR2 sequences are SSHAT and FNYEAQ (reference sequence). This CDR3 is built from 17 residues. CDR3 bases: TGTGCTAGCAGCTTAGAAGGCATAGGGACATCTAACACTGAAGCTTTCTTT. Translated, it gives CASSLEGIGTSNTEAFF.

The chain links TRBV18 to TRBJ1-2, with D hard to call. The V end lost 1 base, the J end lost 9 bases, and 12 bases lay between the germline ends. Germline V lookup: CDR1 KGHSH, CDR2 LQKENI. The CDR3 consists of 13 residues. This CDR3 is CASSPQSAKSYTF. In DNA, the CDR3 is TGTGCCAGCTCACCACAGTCAGCAAAAAGCTACACCTTC.

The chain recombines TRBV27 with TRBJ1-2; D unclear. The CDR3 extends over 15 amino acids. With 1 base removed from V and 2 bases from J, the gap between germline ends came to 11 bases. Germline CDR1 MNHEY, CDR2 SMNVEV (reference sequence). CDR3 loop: CASSLLGGGNYGYTF. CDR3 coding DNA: TGTGCCAGCAGTTTATTGGGAGGAGGGAACTATGGCTACACCTTC.

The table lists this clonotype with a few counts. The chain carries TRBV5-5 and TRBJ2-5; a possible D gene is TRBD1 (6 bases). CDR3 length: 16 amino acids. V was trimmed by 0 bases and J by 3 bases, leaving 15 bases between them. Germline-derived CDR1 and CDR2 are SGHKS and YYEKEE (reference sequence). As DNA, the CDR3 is TGTGCCAGCAGCTTGGTCTTCTTGGGGGCTGAAGAGACCCAGTACTTC. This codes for CASSLVFLGAEETQYF. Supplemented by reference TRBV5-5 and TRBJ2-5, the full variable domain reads DAGVTQSPTHLIKTRGQQVTLRCSPISGHKSVSWYQQVLGQGPQFIFQYYEKEERGRGNFPDRFSARQFPNYSSELNVNALLLGDSALYLCASSLVFLGAEETQYFGPGTRLLVL.

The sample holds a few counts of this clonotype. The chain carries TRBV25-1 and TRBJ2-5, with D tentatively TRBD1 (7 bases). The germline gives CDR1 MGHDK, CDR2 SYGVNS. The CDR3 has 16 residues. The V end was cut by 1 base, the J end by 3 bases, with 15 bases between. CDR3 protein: CASSELGRGVEETQYF. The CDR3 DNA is TGTGCCAGCAGTGAATTGGGCAGGGGGGTCGAAGAGACCCAGTACTTC.

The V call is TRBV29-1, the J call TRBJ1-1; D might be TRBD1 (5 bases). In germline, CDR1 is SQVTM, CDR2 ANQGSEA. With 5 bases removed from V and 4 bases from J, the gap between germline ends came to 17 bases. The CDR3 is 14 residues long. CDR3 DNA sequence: TGCAGCGTTCTCCGGGACCAACGGGGCACTGAAGCTTTCTTT. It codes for CSVLRDQRGTEAFF.

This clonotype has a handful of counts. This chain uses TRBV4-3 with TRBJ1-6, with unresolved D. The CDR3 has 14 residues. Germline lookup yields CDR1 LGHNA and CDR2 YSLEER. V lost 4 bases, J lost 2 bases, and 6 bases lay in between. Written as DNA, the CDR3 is TGCGCCAGCAGCCTAGAGGCCTATAATTCACCCCTCCACTTT. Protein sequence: CASSLEAYNSPLHF.

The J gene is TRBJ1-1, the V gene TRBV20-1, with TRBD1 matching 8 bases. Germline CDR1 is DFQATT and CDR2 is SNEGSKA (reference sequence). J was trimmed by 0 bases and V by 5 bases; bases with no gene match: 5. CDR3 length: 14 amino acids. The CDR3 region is CSADDRGLNTEAFF. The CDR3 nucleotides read TGCAGTGCTGATGACAGGGGTTTGAACACTGAAGCTTTCTTT.

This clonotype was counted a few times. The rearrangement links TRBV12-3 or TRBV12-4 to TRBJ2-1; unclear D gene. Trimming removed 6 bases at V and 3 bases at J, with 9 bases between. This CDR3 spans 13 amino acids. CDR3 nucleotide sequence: TGTGCCAGCAGCGAGAGCAGCTACAATGAGCAGTTCTTC. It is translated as CASSESSYNEQFF.

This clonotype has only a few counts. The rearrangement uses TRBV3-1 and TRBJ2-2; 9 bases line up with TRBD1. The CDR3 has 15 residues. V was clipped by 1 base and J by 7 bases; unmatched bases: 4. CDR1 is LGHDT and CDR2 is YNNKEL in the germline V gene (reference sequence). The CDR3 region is CASSQVQGAVGELFF. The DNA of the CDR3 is TGTGCCAGCAGCCAAGTACAGGGGGCGGTCGGGGAGCTGTTTTTT.